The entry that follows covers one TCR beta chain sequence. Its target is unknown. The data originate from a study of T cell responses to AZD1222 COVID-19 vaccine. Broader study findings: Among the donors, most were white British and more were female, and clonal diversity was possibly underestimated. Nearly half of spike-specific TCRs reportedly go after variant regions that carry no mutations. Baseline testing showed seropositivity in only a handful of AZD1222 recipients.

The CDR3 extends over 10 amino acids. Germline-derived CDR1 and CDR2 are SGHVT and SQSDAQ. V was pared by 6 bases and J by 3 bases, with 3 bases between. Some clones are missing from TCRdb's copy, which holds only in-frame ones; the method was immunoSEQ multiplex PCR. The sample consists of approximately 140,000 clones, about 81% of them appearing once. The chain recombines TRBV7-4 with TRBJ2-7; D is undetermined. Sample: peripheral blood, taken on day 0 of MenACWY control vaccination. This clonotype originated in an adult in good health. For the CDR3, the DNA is TGTGCCAGCAGGAACTACGAGCAGTACGTC. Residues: CASRNYEQYV.